The next 26 T cell receptor beta chains were all read from a single sample in a study of patients and donors after allogeneic stem cell transplantation. From the RT-PCR reads, TCRdb called clonotypes with MiXCR, one entry per CDR3 protein. The data contain under 200,000 distinct CDR3 sequences, 30% of them singletons. The source material was blood, either unsorted or a sorted T cell fraction (not recorded which). The receptor source for this set is a human donor who was either an allogeneic HSCT recipient or a stem cell or donor lymphocyte infusion donor (not recorded which). It is not recorded whose cells these are; they may come from a transplant donor.

This clonotype occurred a few times. This chain connects TRBV29-1 to TRBJ1-2, with TRBD1 matching over 9 bases. CDR1 is SQVTM, CDR2 ANQGSEA, per germline. CDR3 length: 13 residues. The ends lost 7 bases at V and 4 bases at J; junction bases unmatched: 7. The CDR3 sequence is CSAGQGTGYGYTF. CDR3 in DNA: TGCAGCGCCGGACAGGGGACGGGCTATGGCTACACCTTC.

This chain links TRBV24-1 with TRBJ2-7; D may be TRBD1 (6 bases). Per the germline V gene, CDR1 is KGHDR and CDR2 is SFDVKD. CDR3 length equals 15 residues. V lost 3 bases, J lost 2 bases, and 13 bases lay in between. The CDR3 loop reads CATSDVRDKAYEQYF. The CDR3 bases are TGTGCCACCAGTGATGTAAGGGACAAGGCCTACGAGCAGTACTTC.

This clonotype has just a few counts. The chain employs TRBV6-5 and TRBJ1-1; TRBD1 matches at 7 bases. This CDR3 is built from 13 residues. The V gene's germline CDR1 is MNHEY and CDR2 SVGAGI. After removal of 5 bases from V and 11 bases from J, the junction contained 11 bases not matched to a gene. The CDR3 here is CASSQGGRGSAFF. CDR3 DNA: TGTGCCAGCAGTCAGGGGGGGCGGGGAAGCGCTTTCTTT.

This chain joins TRBV21-1 and TRBJ2-7; the table gives TRBD2 as D, unverified against the DNA. TRBV21-1 counts as a pseudogene. The CDR3 has 16 residues. Here the CDR3 reads CASSKGALTSSYEQYF. CDR3 bases: TGTGCCAGCAGCAAAGGGGCCCTTACATCCTCCTACGAGCAGTACTTC.

The rearrangement uses TRBV27 and TRBJ1-5; D is unclear. Germline V gene lookup returns CDR1 MNHEY and CDR2 SMNVEV (reference sequence). Trimming stripped 3 bases from V and 1 base from J, with 7 bases between. The CDR3 runs to 14 residues. CDR3 region: CASSFSLSNQPQHF. CDR3 coding DNA: TGTGCCAGCAGTTTCAGTTTAAGCAATCAGCCCCAGCATTTT.

The chain has TRBV3-1 and TRBJ1-2; the match to TRBD1 covers 8 bases. The CDR3 runs to 14 residues. CDR1 is LGHDT and CDR2 is YNNKEL in the germline V gene (reference sequence). The trim removed 3 bases at V and 7 bases at J, leaving 7 bases unmatched. The CDR3 sequence is CASSHVDRVGGYTF. DNA for the CDR3: TGTGCCAGCAGCCACGTGGACAGGGTGGGTGGCTACACCTTC.

There are a few counts of this clonotype. The gene calls are TRBV9 and TRBJ2-2; possibly TRBD1 or TRBD2 for D (5 bases each). Germline lookup yields CDR1 SGDLS and CDR2 YYNGEE. V was cut by 2 bases and J by 7 bases, with 6 bases left in between. CDR3 size: 12 residues. The CDR3 DNA follows: TGTGCCAGCAGCGTTGGGGGCGGGGAGCTGTTTTTT. Protein: CASSVGGGELFF.

V and J are TRBV20-1 and TRBJ2-1; D remains ambiguous. The CDR3 spans 12 residues. Trimming removed 3 bases at V and 4 bases at J, with 7 bases between. From germline, CDR1 is DFQATT and CDR2 SNEGSKA (reference sequence). CDR3 in DNA: TGCAGTGCTAGCGGAGTGTACAATGAGCAGTTCTTC. It codes for CSASGVYNEQFF.

The chain joins TRBV6-5 to TRBJ2-7; 10 bases are a match to TRBD2. This CDR3 is built from 16 residues. V lost 0 bases, J lost 2 bases, and 4 bases stayed unmatched. Per the germline V gene, CDR1 is MNHEY and CDR2 is SVGAGI. This CDR3 is CASSYSRTSGPYEQYF. The CDR3, as DNA: TGTGCCAGCAGTTACTCCCGGACTAGCGGTCCCTACGAGCAGTACTTC.

The chain recombines TRBV25-1 with TRBJ1-3, with D unclear. This CDR3 contains 15 residues. The V end was cut by 4 bases, the J end by 4 bases, with 14 bases between. Per the germline V gene, CDR1 is MGHDK and CDR2 is SYGVNS. CDR3 protein: CASSAFRSVGNTIYF. The CDR3 bases are TGTGCCAGCAGTGCCTTCCGATCCGTCGGAAACACCATATATTTT.

The chain's CDR3 is CSARFSNYGYTF. DNA for the CDR3: TGCAGTGCTAGATTCTCTAACTATGGCTACACCTTC. V is TRBV20-1 and J is TRBJ1-2; no clear D. Per germline, CDR1 DFQATT and CDR2 SNEGSKA (reference sequence). V lost 2 bases to trimming and J lost 0 bases, with 4 bases between them. The CDR3 covers 12 residues.

This clonotype has only a few counts. This chain joins TRBV30 and TRBJ1-5; tentative D call: TRBD1 (6 bases). V dropped 3 bases and J dropped 2 bases, with 8 bases sitting between them. CDR1 and CDR2 (germline): GTSNPN, SVGIG (reference sequence). CDR3 length: 13 residues. The CDR3 loop reads CAWSRTGNQPQHF. CDR3 nucleotide sequence: TGTGCCTGGAGCCGGACAGGCAATCAGCCCCAGCATTTT.

J is TRBJ2-5 and V is TRBV12-3 or TRBV12-4; D remains unclear. Trimming removed 2 bases from V and 2 bases from J, with 6 bases in between. The CDR3 runs to 13 residues. The CDR3 sequence is CASSLKSQETQYF. The CDR3 coding sequence is TGTGCCAGCAGTTTAAAAAGTCAAGAGACCCAGTACTTC.

This clonotype has just a few counts. The CDR3 protein is CASSPGDRNQPQHF. The CDR3, as DNA: TGTGCCAGCTCACCCGGAGACCGGAATCAGCCCCAGCATTTT. The chain uses TRBV18 and TRBJ1-5; D is undetermined. CDR1 is KGHSH, CDR2 LQKENI, per germline. The CDR3 has 14 residues. V lost 3 bases and J 4 bases, leaving 10 bases between the germline ends.

As for this clonotype: An end of the junction differs from the germline gene, which may be a read error. The V call is TRBV7-7, the J call TRBJ1-2; 11 bases align to TRBD1. CDR1 is SSHAT, CDR2 FNYEAQ, per germline (reference sequence). The CDR3 consists of 14 residues. CDR3 loop: CASSWTGGAKGYTF. DNA of the CDR3: TGTGCTAGCAGCTGGACAGGGGGCGCGAAAGGCTACACCTTC.

This clonotype was picked up a small number of times. The chain links TRBV7-9 to TRBJ1-2, with 7 bases lining up with TRBD1. The germline V gene has CDR1 SEHNR and CDR2 FQNEAQ (reference sequence). J gave up 4 bases and V 6 bases, and 5 bases lay outside the gene matches. This CDR3 comprises 13 residues. The CDR3 region has the DNA TGTGCCAGCAGTGGCACAGGGGTCTATGGCTACACCTTC. Amino acid sequence: CASSGTGVYGYTF.

This clonotype was counted a few times. The chain uses TRBV10-3 and TRBJ2-1, with D possibly TRBD1 on 7 matching bases. V lost 4 bases to trimming and J lost 6 bases, with 19 bases between them. The CDR3 contains 16 residues. Germline CDR1 reads ENHRY; CDR2 reads SYGVKD. Here the CDR3 DNA reads TGTGCCATCAGTGGAGGGGGGACAGAAAGGTCCAATGAGCAGTTCTTC. Its translation: CAISGGGTERSNEQFF.

The chain has TRBV5-4 and TRBJ2-1, with D maybe TRBD2 (6 bases). This CDR3 is built from 15 residues. The V end lost 4 bases, the J end lost 6 bases, and 17 bases lay between the germline ends. CDR1 is SGHNT, CDR2 YYREEE, per germline (reference sequence). The CDR3 reads CASSPTPGTFNEQFF. CDR3 DNA sequence: TGTGCCAGCAGCCCTACCCCCGGGACTTTCAATGAGCAGTTCTTC.

This clonotype was observed a few times. V usage is TRBV6-4 and J usage is TRBJ1-5; no clear D gene. The length of the CDR3 is 16 residues. V was trimmed by 2 bases and J by 5 bases, leaving 16 bases between them. Germline values: CDR1 MRHNA, CDR2 SNTAGT. DNA of the CDR3: TGTGCCAGCAGTGACCAGTCCAGGACGCGGGATCAGCCCCAGCATTTT. It yields the protein CASSDQSRTRDQPQHF.

There are many counts of this clonotype. The chain is built from TRBV7-3 and TRBJ2-3; D unresolved. The CDR3 is 13 amino acids. From germline, CDR1 is SGHTA and CDR2 FQGTGA. Trimming removed 3 bases from V and 1 base from J, with 5 bases in between. The CDR3, as DNA: TGTGCCAGCAGCTTCGGTGGCACAGATACGCAGTATTTT. Amino acid sequence: CASSFGGTDTQYF.

This clonotype was seen more than once but under ten times. This rearrangement joins TRBV10-2 to TRBJ2-3, with TRBD2 identical over 14 bases. Germline V gene lookup returns CDR1 WSHSY and CDR2 SAAADI. With 5 bases clipped from V and 4 bases from J, the junction kept 2 bases outside the gene matches. The CDR3 consists of 15 residues. Here the CDR3 DNA reads TGCGCCAGCAGTCGGACTAGCGGGAGGTCAGATACGCAGTATTTT. Translating gives CASSRTSGRSDTQYF.

The chain is built from TRBV27 and TRBJ2-1; 14 positions match TRBD2. Trimming at V came to 5 bases and at J to 7 bases, leaving 7 bases not matched to a gene. The germline V gene has CDR1 MNHEY and CDR2 SMNVEV (reference sequence). The CDR3 totals 16 residues. CDR3 amino acids: CASSPSTSGRVNEQFF. CDR3 DNA sequence: TGTGCCAGCAGTCCTTCGACTAGCGGGAGGGTAAATGAGCAGTTCTTC.

The chain combines TRBV7-6 with TRBJ2-1; 8 bases align to TRBD2. Per germline, CDR1 SGHVS and CDR2 FNYEAQ. Trimming removed 5 bases from V and 1 base from J; junction bases left unmatched: 7. The CDR3 contains 16 residues. The DNA for the CDR3 is TGTGCCAGCAGCGTCGGGGGGGGTACTTCCTACAATGAGCAGTTCTTC. As protein: CASSVGGGTSYNEQFF.

The table lists this clonotype with a few counts. This chain joins TRBV6-1 and TRBJ1-2, with D unresolved. CDR1 MNHNS and CDR2 SASEGT come from the germline V gene. Trimming took off 2 bases at V and 4 bases at J, with 8 bases between the two ends. This CDR3 has 13 amino acids. The CDR3 sequence: CASSERGSYGYTF. The CDR3 nucleotides read TGTGCCAGCAGTGAAAGAGGGAGCTATGGCTACACCTTC.

This chain uses TRBV5-5 with TRBJ1-4; 8 bases are shared with TRBD1. V dropped 0 bases and J dropped 7; count of bases not matched to a gene: 20. Germline V gene sequence: CDR1 SGHKS, CDR2 YYEKEE (reference sequence). The CDR3 length is 20 residues. The DNA of the CDR3 is TGTGCCAGCAGCTTGGCCATAGTCGGGACAGGATCTCTCAGGGGTGAAAAACTGTTTTTT. This sequence encodes CASSLAIVGTGSLRGEKLFF.

This clonotype has only a few counts. The chain uses TRBV4-1 and TRBJ1-1, with a tentative D call TRBD1 (6 bases). The V gene's germline CDR1 is MGHRA and CDR2 YSYEKL. Trimming removed 2 bases at V and 1 base at J, with 11 bases between. The CDR3 loop spans 15 amino acids. CDR3 sequence: CASSQSPGQNTEAFF. The CDR3 bases are TGCGCCAGCAGCCAAAGTCCGGGACAGAACACTGAAGCTTTCTTT.